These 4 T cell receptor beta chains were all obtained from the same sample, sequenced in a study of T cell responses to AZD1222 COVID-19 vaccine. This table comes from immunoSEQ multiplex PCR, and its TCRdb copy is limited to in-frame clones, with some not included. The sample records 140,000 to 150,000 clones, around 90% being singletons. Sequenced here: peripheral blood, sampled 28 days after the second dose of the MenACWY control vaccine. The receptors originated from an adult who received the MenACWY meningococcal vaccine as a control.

Here the CDR3 DNA reads TGTGCCAGCCTCTCCTCTGGGGCCAACGTCCTGACTTTC. Protein product: CASLSSGANVLTF. The rearrangement joins TRBV27 to TRBJ2-6; D remains ambiguous. The CDR3 runs 13 residues. Trimming took off 8 bases at V and 0 bases at J, with 5 bases between the two ends. Germline V gene data show CDR1 as MNHEY and CDR2 as SMNVEV (reference sequence).

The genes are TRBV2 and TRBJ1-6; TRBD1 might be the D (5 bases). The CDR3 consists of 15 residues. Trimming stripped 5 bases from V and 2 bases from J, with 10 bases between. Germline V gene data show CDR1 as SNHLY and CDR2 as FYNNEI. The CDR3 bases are TGTGCCAGCAGTTCAGCGACAGCCTATAATTCACCCCTCCACTTT. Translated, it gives CASSSATAYNSPLHF.

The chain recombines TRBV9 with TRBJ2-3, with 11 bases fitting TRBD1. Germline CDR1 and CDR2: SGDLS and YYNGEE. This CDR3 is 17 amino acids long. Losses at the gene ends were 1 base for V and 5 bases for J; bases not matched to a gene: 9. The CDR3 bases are TGTGCCAGCAGCGTACGGGACAGGGGGTTTTTGGAAGATACGCAGTATTTT. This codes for CASSVRDRGFLEDTQYF.

This chain's CDR3 is CASSIEGRGRKSDTEAFF. Written as DNA, the CDR3 is TGTGCCAGTAGTATAGAGGGCAGGGGGAGGAAATCGGACACTGAAGCTTTCTTT. The chain is built from TRBV19 and TRBJ1-1, with 7 bases lining up with TRBD1. Germline CDR1 and CDR2: LNHDA and SQIVND (reference sequence). Trimming at V came to 0 bases and at J to 3 bases, leaving 13 bases not matched to a gene. The CDR3 has 18 residues. Filled out from reference TRBV19 and TRBJ1-1, the complete variable domain reads DGGITQSPKYLFRKEGQNVTLSCEQNLNHDAMYWYRQDPGQGLRLIYYSQIVNDFQKGDIAEGYSVSREKKESFPLTVTSAQKNPTAFYLCASSIEGRGRKSDTEAFFGQGTRLTVV.